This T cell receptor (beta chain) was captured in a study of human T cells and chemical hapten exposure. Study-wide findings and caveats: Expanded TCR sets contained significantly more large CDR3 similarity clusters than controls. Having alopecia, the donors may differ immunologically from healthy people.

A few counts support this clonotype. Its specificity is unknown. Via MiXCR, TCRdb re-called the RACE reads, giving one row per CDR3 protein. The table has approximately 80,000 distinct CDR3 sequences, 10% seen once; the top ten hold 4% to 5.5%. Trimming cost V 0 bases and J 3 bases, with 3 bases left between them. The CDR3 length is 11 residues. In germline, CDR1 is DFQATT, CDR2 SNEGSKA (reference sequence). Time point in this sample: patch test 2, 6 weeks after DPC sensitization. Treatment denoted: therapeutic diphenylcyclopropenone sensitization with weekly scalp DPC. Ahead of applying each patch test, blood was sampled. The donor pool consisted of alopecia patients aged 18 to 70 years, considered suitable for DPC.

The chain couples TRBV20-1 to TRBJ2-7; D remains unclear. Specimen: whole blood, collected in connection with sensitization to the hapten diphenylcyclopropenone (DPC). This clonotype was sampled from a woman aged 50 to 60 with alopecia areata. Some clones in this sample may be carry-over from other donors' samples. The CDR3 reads CSARENYEQYF. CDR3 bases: TGCAGTGCTAGAGAAAACTACGAGCAGTACTTC.